This T cell receptor (beta chain) was documented in a study of breast tumors, draining lymph nodes, adjacent tissues. TCRdb passed the multiplex PCR reads through MiXCR, listing each CDR3 protein once. The table includes roughly 220,000 distinct CDR3 sequences, under 40% detected once. Whole-study findings and limits: Compared with lymph nodes, tumors were less diverse; compared with nontumor tissue, more. The data were judged consistent with most tumor T cells coming from lymph node and expanding in tumor.

As to this clonotype: Antigen specificity is unknown.

Axillary draining lymph nodes of breast cancer patients supplied the node samples. The V end was cut by 0 bases, the J end by 2 bases, with 8 bases between. This CDR3 has 14 amino acids. Germline assignment: CDR1 LNHNV and CDR2 YYDKDF (reference sequence). The chain carries TRBV15 and TRBJ2-7; either TRBD1 or TRBD2 may supply D (5 bases each). The TCR originated in a female donor with breast cancer. Some clones in this sample may be carry-over from other donors' samples. The specimen was axillary lymph node tissue. The CDR3 DNA follows: TGTGCCACCAGCAGAGAAGTGGGGGCCTACGAGCAGTACTTC. It yields the protein CATSREVGAYEQYF.